Sequencing of this TCR beta chain was carried out in a study of blood T cell repertoires in COVID-19. This clone has just a few counts. Germline-derived CDR1 and CDR2 are SGHTA and FQGNSA. Unmatched junction bases numbered 7, after V lost 1 base and J lost 7 bases. The CDR3 is 15 amino acids. This table comes from immunoSEQ multiplex PCR, and its TCRdb copy is limited to in-frame clones, with some not included. Of approximately 250,000 clones listed, 86% are singletons. The source of this sequence is a man younger than 40 who had recovered from COVID-19. Sequencing was done on a sample of peripheral blood. The chain couples TRBV7-2 to TRBJ1-2; 9 nucleotides line up with TRBD1. CDR3 DNA: TGTGCCAGCAGCTTAGGCCCGGACAGGGGCTCTGGCTACACCTTC. Protein product: CASSLGPDRGSGYTF.